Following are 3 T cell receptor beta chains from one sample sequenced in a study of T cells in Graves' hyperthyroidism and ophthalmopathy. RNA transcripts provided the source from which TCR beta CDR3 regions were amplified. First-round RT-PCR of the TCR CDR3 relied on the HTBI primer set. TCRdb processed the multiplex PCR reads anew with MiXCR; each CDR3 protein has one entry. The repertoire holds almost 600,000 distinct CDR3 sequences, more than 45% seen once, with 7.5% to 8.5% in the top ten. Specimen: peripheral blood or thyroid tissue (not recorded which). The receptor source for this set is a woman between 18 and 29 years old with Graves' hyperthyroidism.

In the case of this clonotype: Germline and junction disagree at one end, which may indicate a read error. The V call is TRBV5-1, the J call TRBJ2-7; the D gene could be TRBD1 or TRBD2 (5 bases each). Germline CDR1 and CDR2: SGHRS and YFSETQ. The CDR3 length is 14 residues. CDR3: CASSPEGQIGELYF. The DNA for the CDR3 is TGCGCCAGCAGCCCAGAGGGGCAGATCGGGGAGCTGTACTTC.

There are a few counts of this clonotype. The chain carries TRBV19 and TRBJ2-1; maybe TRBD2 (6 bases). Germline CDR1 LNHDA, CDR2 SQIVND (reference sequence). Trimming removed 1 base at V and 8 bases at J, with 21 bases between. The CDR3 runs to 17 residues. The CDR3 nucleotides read TGTGCCAGTAGTATAGGGAAGAGGGAGGAACGGAGGGATGAGCAGTTCTTC. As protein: CASSIGKREERRDEQFF.

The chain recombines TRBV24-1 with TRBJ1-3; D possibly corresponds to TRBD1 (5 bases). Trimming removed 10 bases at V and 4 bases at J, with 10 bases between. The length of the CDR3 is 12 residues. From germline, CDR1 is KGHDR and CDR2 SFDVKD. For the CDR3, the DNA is TGTGCCACGCAGGGTGCAGGAAACACCATATATTTT. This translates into CATQGAGNTIYF.